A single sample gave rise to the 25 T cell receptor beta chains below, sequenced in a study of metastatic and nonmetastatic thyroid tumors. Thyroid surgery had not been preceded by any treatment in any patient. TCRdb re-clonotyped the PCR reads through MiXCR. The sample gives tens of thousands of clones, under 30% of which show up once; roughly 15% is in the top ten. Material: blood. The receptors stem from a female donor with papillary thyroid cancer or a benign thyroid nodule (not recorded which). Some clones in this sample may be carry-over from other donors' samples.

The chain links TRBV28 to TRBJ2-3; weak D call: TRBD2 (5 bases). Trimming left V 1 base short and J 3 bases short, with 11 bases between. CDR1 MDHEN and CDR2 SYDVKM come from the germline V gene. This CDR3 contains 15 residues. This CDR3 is CASSLFGGGTDTQYF. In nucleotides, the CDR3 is TGTGCCAGCAGTTTATTCGGAGGAGGAACAGATACGCAGTATTTT.

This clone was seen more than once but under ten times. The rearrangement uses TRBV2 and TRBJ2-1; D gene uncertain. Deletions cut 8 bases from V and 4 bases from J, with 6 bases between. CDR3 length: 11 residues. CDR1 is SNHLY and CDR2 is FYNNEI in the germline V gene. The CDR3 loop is CASWQYNEQFF. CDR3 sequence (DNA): TGTGCCAGCTGGCAGTACAATGAGCAGTTCTTC.

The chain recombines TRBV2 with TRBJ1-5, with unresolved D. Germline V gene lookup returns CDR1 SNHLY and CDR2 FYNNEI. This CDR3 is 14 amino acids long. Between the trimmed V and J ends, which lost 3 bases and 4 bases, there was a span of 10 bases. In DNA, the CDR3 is TGTGCCAGCAGTGACTATCGGGGTAATCAGCCCCAGCATTTT. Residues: CASSDYRGNQPQHF.

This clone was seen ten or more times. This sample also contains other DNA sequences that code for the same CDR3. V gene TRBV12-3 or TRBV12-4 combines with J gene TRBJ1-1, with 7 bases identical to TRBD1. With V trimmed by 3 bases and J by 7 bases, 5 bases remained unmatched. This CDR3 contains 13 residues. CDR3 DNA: TGTGCCAGCAGTTTTACAGGGGCTGGTGAAGCTTTCTTT. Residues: CASSFTGAGEAFF.

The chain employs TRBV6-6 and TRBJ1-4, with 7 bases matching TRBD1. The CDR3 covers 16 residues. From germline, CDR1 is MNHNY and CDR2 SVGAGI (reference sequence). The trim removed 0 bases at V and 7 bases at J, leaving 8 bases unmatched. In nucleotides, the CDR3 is TGTGCCAGCAGTTACTCGACTGGGACAGTTGTTGAAAAACTGTTTTTT. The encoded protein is CASSYSTGTVVEKLFF.

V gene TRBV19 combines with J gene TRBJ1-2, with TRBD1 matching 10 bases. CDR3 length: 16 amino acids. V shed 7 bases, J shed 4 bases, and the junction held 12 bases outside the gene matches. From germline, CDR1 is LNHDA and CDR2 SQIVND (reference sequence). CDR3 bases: TGTGCCAGTACCTTCTTCCGGGACAGGGGCGGCTATGGCTACACCTTC. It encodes CASTFFRDRGGYGYTF.

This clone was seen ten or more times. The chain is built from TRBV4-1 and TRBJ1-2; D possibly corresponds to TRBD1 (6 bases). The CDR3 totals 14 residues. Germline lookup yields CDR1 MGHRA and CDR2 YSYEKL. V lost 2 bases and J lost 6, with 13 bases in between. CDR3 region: CASSQSSGVDGYTF. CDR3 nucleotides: TGCGCCAGCAGCCAATCATCAGGGGTGGATGGCTACACCTTC.

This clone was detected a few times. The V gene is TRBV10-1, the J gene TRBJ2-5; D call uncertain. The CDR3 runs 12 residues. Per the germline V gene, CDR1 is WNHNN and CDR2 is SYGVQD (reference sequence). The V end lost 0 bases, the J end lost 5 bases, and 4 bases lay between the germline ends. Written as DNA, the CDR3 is TGCGCCAGCAGTGAGTCGAGGGAGACCCAGTACTTC. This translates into CASSESRETQYF.

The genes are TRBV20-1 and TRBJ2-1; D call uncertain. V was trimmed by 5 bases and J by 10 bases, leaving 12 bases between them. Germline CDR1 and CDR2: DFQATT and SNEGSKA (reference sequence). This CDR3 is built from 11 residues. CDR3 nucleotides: TGCAGTGCTCACCTTGCGGAGGAGCAGTTCTTC. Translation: CSAHLAEEQFF.

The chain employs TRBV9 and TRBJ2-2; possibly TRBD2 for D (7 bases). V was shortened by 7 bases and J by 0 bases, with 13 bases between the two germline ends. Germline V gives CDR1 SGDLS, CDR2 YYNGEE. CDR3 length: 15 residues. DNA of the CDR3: TGTGCCAGCCGGGGGGCAGCCTCGAACACCGGGGAGCTGTTTTTT. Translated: CASRGAASNTGELFF.

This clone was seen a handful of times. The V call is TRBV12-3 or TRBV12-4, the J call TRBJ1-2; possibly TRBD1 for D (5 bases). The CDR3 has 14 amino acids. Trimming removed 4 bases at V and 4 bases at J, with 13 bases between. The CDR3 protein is CASSSRPGGYGYTF. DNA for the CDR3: TGTGCCAGCAGTTCCCGGCCGGGGGGCTATGGCTACACCTTC.

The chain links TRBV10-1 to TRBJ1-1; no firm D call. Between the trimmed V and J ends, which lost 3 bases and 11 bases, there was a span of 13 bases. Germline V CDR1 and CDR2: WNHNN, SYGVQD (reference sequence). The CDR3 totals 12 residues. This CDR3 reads CASSDGPSSAFF. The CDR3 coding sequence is TGCGCCAGCAGTGATGGCCCCTCGAGTGCTTTCTTT.

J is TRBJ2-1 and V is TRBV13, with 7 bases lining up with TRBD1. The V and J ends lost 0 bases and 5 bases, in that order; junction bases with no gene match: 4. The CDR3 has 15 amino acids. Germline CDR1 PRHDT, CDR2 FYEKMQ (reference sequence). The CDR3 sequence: CASSLGGGADNEQFF. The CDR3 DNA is TGTGCCAGCAGCTTAGGAGGGGGCGCAGACAATGAGCAGTTCTTC.

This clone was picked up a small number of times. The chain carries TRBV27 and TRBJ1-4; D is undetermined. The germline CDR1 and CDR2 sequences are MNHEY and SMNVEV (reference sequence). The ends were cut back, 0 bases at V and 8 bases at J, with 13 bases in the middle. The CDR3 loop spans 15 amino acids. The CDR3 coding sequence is TGTGCCAGCAGTTTATCTAGGCCGGGAAGAGAAAAACTGTTTTTT. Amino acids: CASSLSRPGREKLFF. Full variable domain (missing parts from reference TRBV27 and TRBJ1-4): EAQVTQNPRYLITVTGKKLTVTCSQNMNHEYMSWYRQDPGLGLRQIYYSMNVEVTDKGDVPEGYKVSRKEKRNFPLILESPSPNQTSLYFCASSLSRPGREKLFFGSGTQLSVL.

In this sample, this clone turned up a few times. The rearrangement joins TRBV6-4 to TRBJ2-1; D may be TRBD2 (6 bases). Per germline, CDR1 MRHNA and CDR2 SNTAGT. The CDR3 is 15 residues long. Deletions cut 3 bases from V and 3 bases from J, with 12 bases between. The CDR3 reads CASSESSGDYNEQFF. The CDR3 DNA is TGTGCCAGCAGTGAGAGTAGCGGTGACTACAATGAGCAGTTCTTC.

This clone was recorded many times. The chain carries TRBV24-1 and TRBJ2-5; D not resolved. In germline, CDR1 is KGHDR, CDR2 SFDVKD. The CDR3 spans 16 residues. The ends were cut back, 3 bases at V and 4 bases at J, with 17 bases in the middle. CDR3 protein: CATSDGEGPPRETQYF. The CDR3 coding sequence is TGTGCCACCAGTGATGGGGAAGGACCCCCACGAGAGACCCAGTACTTC.

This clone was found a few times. CDR3 bases: TGTGCCAGCAGTTTCGTCTCAGGGGATACGCAGTATTTT. Its protein product is CASSFVSGDTQYF. The chain recombines TRBV6-1 with TRBJ2-3, with D possibly matching TRBD1 (5 bases). Germline V gene lookup returns CDR1 MNHNS and CDR2 SASEGT. The V and J ends lost 5 bases and 6 bases respectively, with 12 bases between them. This CDR3 is built from 13 residues.

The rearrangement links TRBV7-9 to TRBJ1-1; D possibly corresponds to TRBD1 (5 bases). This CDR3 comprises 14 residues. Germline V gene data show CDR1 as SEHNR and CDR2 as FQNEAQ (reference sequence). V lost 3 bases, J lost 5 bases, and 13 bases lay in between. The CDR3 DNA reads TGTGCCAGCAGCTTGGAGGGGAGTAGTACTGAAGCTTTCTTT. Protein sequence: CASSLEGSSTEAFF.

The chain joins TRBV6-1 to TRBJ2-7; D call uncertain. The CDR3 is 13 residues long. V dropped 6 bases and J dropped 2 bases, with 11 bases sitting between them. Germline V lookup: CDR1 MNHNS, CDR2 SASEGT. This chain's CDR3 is CASSPSATYEQYF. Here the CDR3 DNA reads TGTGCCAGCAGCCCAAGCGCTACCTACGAGCAGTACTTC.

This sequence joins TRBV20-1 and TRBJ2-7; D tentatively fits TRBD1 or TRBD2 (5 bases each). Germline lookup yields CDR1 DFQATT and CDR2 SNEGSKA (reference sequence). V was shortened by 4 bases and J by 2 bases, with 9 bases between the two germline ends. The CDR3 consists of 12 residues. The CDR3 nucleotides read TGCAGTGCTACTGGGACCGCCTACGAGCAGTACTTC. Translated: CSATGTAYEQYF.

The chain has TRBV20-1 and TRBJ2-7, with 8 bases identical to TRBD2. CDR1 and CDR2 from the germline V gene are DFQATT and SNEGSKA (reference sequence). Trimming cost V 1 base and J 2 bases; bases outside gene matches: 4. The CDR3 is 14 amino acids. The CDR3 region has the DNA TGCAGTGCTAGAGTTGAGCGGGGGACCTACGAGCAGTACTTC. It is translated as CSARVERGTYEQYF.

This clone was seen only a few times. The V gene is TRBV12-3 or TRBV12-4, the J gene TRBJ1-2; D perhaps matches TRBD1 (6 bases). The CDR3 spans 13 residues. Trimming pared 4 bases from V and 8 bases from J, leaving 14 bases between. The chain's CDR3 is CASSSGGPWGYTF. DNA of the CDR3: TGTGCCAGCAGTTCGGGGGGGCCATGGGGCTACACCTTC.

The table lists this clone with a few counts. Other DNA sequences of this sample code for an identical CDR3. CDR3 loop: CASSPGGGYGYTF. The CDR3 DNA reads TGTGCCAGCAGTCCAGGGGGCGGCTATGGCTACACCTTC. The chain uses TRBV6-1 and TRBJ1-2; 8 nucleotides align to TRBD1. V gave up 5 bases and J gave up 4 bases; unmatched junction bases: 3. The CDR3 length is 13 residues. Germline V gene data show CDR1 as MNHNS and CDR2 as SASEGT.

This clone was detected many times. The CDR3 region is CASSQDPDRGNVFEQPQHF. The CDR3 DNA reads as TGCGCCAGCAGCCAAGATCCTGACAGGGGTAACGTCTTCGAACAGCCCCAGCATTTT. J is TRBJ1-5 and V is TRBV4-1, with 8 bases identical to TRBD1. The CDR3 has 19 amino acids. J was trimmed by 7 bases and V by 0 bases; bases with no gene match: 17. Germline CDR1 is MGHRA and CDR2 is YSYEKL.

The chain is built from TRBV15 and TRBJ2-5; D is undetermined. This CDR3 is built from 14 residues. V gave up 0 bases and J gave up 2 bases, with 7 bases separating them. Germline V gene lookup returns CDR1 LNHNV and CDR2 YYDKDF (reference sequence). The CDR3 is CATSRDRSQETQYF. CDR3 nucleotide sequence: TGTGCCACCAGCAGAGATCGGAGTCAAGAGACCCAGTACTTC. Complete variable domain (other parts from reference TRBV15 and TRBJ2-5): DAMVIQNPRYQVTQFGKPVTLSCSQTLNHNVMYWYQQKSSQAPKLLFHYYDKDFNNEADTPDNFQSRRPNTSFCFLDIRSPGLGDTAMYLCATSRDRSQETQYFGPGTRLLVL.